The clone carrying this T cell receptor beta chain was detected ten times or more. Its specificity is not known. The authors amplified TCR beta CDR3 regions from RNA transcripts. First-round RT-PCR employed HTBI primers, with a second-round multiplex PCR after it. TCRdb analysed the multiplex PCR reads with MiXCR anew, one entry per CDR3 protein. The data contain approximately 160,000 distinct CDR3 sequences, roughly two fifths of them seen just once; the ten biggest clones take up about 9.5%. This entry belongs to a study of Graves' ophthalmopathy and Graves' hyperthyroidism. Overall study results and limits: Sensitivity reached roughly 71% and specificity about 78% when the model predicted ophthalmopathy progression. Built on 13 signatures, a model told ophthalmopathy apart from stable hyperthyroidism with roughly 88% sensitivity and roughly 81% specificity.

V shed 6 bases, J shed 3 bases, and the junction held 14 bases outside the gene matches. The CDR3 consists of 17 residues. From germline, CDR1 is MNHEY and CDR2 SMNVEV (reference sequence). Ophthalmopathy donors' eye disease showed moderate-to-severe activity, CAS of at least 3, NOSPECS of at least 4 and duration under 3 months. Serum thyroxine and TRAb, along with clinical symptoms, thyroid ultrasound and orbital computed tomography, were what diagnosis relied on. This sequence was found in a man aged 25-45 years with Graves' ophthalmopathy. Sequencing input: peripheral blood. This chain uses TRBV27 with TRBJ1-5; 7 nucleotides line up with TRBD1. CDR3 amino acids: CASRVFGLTGSNQPQHF. In DNA, the CDR3 is TGTGCCAGCAGGGTCTTCGGTTTGACAGGGTCCAATCAGCCCCAGCATTTT.